The 29 T cell receptor beta chains given below trace back to one sample, sequenced in a study of tumor and adjacent non-tumor tissue in lung cancer. This sample's RNA came from whole unsorted tissue. The normal lung tissue was taken more than 3 cm from the tumor edge. TCRbeta libraries were built with three rounds of nested PCR, modified from ARM-PCR. Via MiXCR, TCRdb re-called the multiplex PCR reads, giving one row per CDR3 protein. The table includes about 86,000 distinct CDR3 sequences, roughly 77% detected once. Sequenced material: distant non-tumor lung tissue. Receptors originate from a woman in her fifties or sixties with non-small cell lung cancer.

Notes on this clonotype: The junction differs from germline at one of its ends, possibly a read error. This chain joins TRBV12-3 or TRBV12-4 and TRBJ2-5, with TRBD2 identical over 7 bases. This CDR3 has 15 residues. CDR3 sequence reads: CTSSLWEGNQEIQYF. CDR3 in DNA: TGTACCAGCAGTTTATGGGAGGGGAACCAAGAGATCCAGTACTTC.

The chain is built from TRBV6-2 or TRBV6-3 and TRBJ2-3; possibly TRBD2 for D (5 bases). This CDR3 contains 15 residues. Germline CDR1 and CDR2: MNHEY and SVGEGT. V gave up 8 bases and J gave up 1 base, with 16 bases separating them. Here the CDR3 DNA reads TGTGCCAGCTGTATAGCGCTCCCCGGCACAGATACGCAGTATTTT. Protein product: CASCIALPGTDTQYF.

Regarding this clonotype: The germline gene is not matched at one end of the junction; a read error may be the cause. The chain has TRBV4-1 and TRBJ2-7; D is uncertain. This CDR3 spans 15 amino acids. Germline CDR1 reads MGHRA; CDR2 reads YSYEKL. The CDR3 DNA is TGCGCCAGCAGCCAAGAGGCTTGGCCTTCCTGCGAGCATTACTTC. Its translation: CASSQEAWPSCEHYF.

This chain joins TRBV29-1 and TRBJ1-1; perhaps TRBD1 as D (5 bases). CDR1 and CDR2 (germline): SQVTM, ANQGSEA. V gave up 6 bases and J gave up 7 bases, with 12 bases separating them. The CDR3 has 11 residues. For the CDR3, the DNA is TGCAGCGTCGCGGGGACCTGTGAAGCTTTCTTT. This encodes CSVAGTCEAFF.

The rearrangement joins TRBV28 to TRBJ2-5; D is perhaps TRBD2 (6 bases). V lost 6 bases to trimming and J lost 5 bases, with 19 bases between them. Germline CDR1 MDHEN, CDR2 SYDVKM. This CDR3 has 15 amino acids. For the CDR3, the DNA is TGTGCCAGCAGGCGTCTAACGGGAGAAGTGGAGACCCAGTACTTC. Its protein is CASRRLTGEVETQYF. The full variable domain, completed using reference TRBV28 and TRBJ2-5, is DVKVTQSSRYLVKRTGEKVFLECVQDMDHENMFWYRQDPGLGLRLIYFSYDVKMKEKGDIPEGYSVSREKKERFSLILESASTNQTSMYLCASRRLTGEVETQYFGPGTRLLVL.

To note about this clonotype: Its ends do not fully match the called genes, so a read error is possible. The rearrangement links TRBV10-1 to TRBJ2-3; D remains ambiguous. The CDR3 totals 13 residues. The V gene's germline CDR1 is WNHNN and CDR2 SYGVQD (reference sequence). CDR3 DNA sequence: TGCGCCAGCAGCGAGACGGGCACAGATACGCTGTATTTT. Its translation is CASSETGTDTLYF.

The count of this clonotype is one. The junction differs from germline at one of its ends, possibly a read error. This chain joins TRBV29-1 and TRBJ2-2, with TRBD1 matching 7 bases. The CDR3 covers 14 residues. CDR1 is SQVTM and CDR2 is ANQGSEA in the germline V gene. Written as DNA, the CDR3 is TGCAGCGTTTCCACGGGACAGAACATCGGGAAGCTGTTTTTT. Translated: CSVSTGQNIGKLFF.

For this clonotype: Germline and junction disagree at one end, which may indicate a read error. V and J are TRBV28 and TRBJ2-2; TRBD2 agrees at 9 bases. This CDR3 is built from 15 residues. Germline V CDR1 and CDR2: MDHEN, SYDVKM. Here the CDR3 reads CATSLSSGVSGELFF. CDR3 DNA sequence: TGTGCCACCAGTTTATCTAGCGGGGTATCCGGGGAGCTGTTTTTT.

The chain has TRBV6-5 and TRBJ1-1; the D is unclear. The germline gives CDR1 MNHEY, CDR2 SVGAGI. CDR3 size: 13 residues. Between the trimmed V and J ends, which lost 9 bases and 2 bases, there was a span of 13 bases. Here the CDR3 DNA reads TGTGCCAGTAATTACCGGAGAAACACTGAAGCTTTCTTT. Encoded protein: CASNYRRNTEAFF.

This clonotype was seen once. At one of its ends the junction is not consistent with the germline gene, which may arise from a read error. This sequence joins TRBV11-2 and TRBJ2-1; TRBD2 matches at 8 bases. There are 14 residues in the CDR3. The germline gives CDR1 SGHAT, CDR2 FQNNGV. The CDR3 nucleotides read TGCGCCAGTAGCACTAGCGGCTCCTACGATGAGCAGTTCTTC. Protein: CASSTSGSYDEQFF.

In this sample, this clonotype turned up once. One end of the junction varies from germline; a read error may be responsible. V gene TRBV11-3 combines with J gene TRBJ2-1; possibly TRBD2 for D (5 bases). Germline V gene sequence: CDR1 SGHNT, CDR2 YENEEA. CDR3 length: 17 residues. The CDR3 loop is CDSSLGSSSSSYNKQFF. CDR3 nucleotides: TGTGACAGCAGCTTAGGGAGTAGCAGCAGCTCCTACAATAAGCAGTTCTTC.

Many counts were recorded for this clonotype. CDR3 coding DNA: TGTGCCAGCCGGCCCGAGGGGACCCGGAACACCATATATTTT. It translates to CASRPEGTRNTIYF. The rearrangement uses TRBV28 and TRBJ1-3, with D perhaps matching TRBD1 (5 bases). V lost 8 bases and J lost 7, with 18 bases in between. CDR3 length: 14 amino acids. Germline CDR1 reads MDHEN; CDR2 reads SYDVKM.

This clonotype came up many times. The chain joins TRBV6-5 to TRBJ2-1, with unresolved D. Germline assignment: CDR1 MNHEY and CDR2 SVGAGI. CDR3 length: 11 amino acids. Trimming pared 6 bases from V and 4 bases from J, leaving 4 bases between. The CDR3 nucleotides are TGTGCCAGCAGGAATTACAATGAGCAGTTCTTC. Encoded protein: CASRNYNEQFF.

Points on this clonotype: One junction end disagrees with the germline gene, perhaps due to a read error. The rearrangement links TRBV6-5 to TRBJ2-4; D is unresolved. This CDR3 contains 15 residues. Germline V gives CDR1 MNHEY, CDR2 SVGAGI. The CDR3 region is CASSGSRVAKNIRYF. Written as DNA, the CDR3 is TGTGCCAGCAGTGGCTCTCGAGTAGCCAAAAACATTCGGTACTTC.

This clonotype was observed a single time. The chain combines TRBV6-2 or TRBV6-3 with TRBJ1-2, with D unresolved. Germline V gene lookup returns CDR1 MNHEY and CDR2 SVGEGT. V was cut by 2 bases and J by 8 bases, with 18 bases left in between. The CDR3 extends over 15 amino acids. The CDR3 spells CASSYKGKGDKGYTF. As DNA, the CDR3 is TGTGCCAGCAGTTACAAAGGGAAGGGTGATAAAGGCTACACCTTC.

Many counts were recorded for this clonotype. This is likely a read error, given that the CDR3 carries no conserved phenylalanine or tryptophan at its end. This chain connects TRBV11-2 to TRBJ2-1; 8 nucleotides agree with TRBD2. The V segment lost 5 bases and the J segment 9 bases; nucleotides outside the gene matches: 15. This CDR3 is 16 amino acids long. CDR1 is SGHAT, CDR2 FQNNGV, per germline. The CDR3 region is CASSLGGVAGLGEQFL. CDR3 DNA sequence: TGTGCCAGCAGCCTCGGTGGGGTAGCGGGATTAGGTGAGCAGTTCCTC.

As to this clonotype: This may be a read error, as it is one base from a much larger clone. The rearrangement links TRBV20-1 to TRBJ2-7, with 11 bases lining up with TRBD1. Germline V gives CDR1 DFQATT, CDR2 SNEGSKA (reference sequence). V dropped 6 bases and J dropped 2; count of bases not matched to a gene: 6. CDR3 size: 14 residues. CDR3 DNA sequence: TGCAGTGCCAGTCTGGGACAGGGGGCCTACGAGCAGTACTTC. It codes for CSASLGQGAYEQYF.

The chain links TRBV20-1 to TRBJ1-2; D gene ambiguous. This CDR3 has 14 amino acids. Looked up from germline, CDR1 is DFQATT and CDR2 is SNEGSKA (reference sequence). The CDR3 region has the DNA TGCAGAGCTGCCCTTTACAACCGCGGCTATGGCTACACCTTC. This gives the protein CRAALYNRGYGYTF.

Note on this clonotype: A junction end diverges from the germline sequence, so it may reflect a read error. The CDR3 region has the DNA TGTGCCAGCAGCTCTAGGCAGGGGAGTTACTATGGCTGCACCTTC. Its translation is CASSSRQGSYYGCTF. The V gene is TRBV7-2, the J gene TRBJ1-2; possible D gene TRBD1, 6 bases. The CDR3 totals 15 residues. Per the germline V gene, CDR1 is SGHTA and CDR2 is FQGNSA.

Regarding this clonotype: A read error may account for a junction end that differs from germline. J is TRBJ2-5 and V is TRBV11-1, with TRBD1 matching 9 bases. Germline assignment: CDR1 SGHAT and CDR2 FQDESV (reference sequence). There are 14 residues in the CDR3. The CDR3 loop is CASSPGQGLETQYF. CDR3 DNA: TGTGCCAGCAGCCCGGGACAGGGCCTAGAGACCCAATATTTC.

The rearrangement joins TRBV10-2 to TRBJ2-4; unclear D gene. Trimming removed 4 bases at V and 9 bases at J, with 13 bases between. The CDR3 totals 13 residues. Germline lookup yields CDR1 WSHSY and CDR2 SAAADI. CDR3 nucleotides: TGCGCCAGCAGTGCGGAATGGCGGAGCATTCAGTACTTC. Encoded protein: CASSAEWRSIQYF.

Details on this clonotype: An end of the junction does not agree with germline; a read error may underlie this. The chain combines TRBV2 with TRBJ2-7; perhaps TRBD1 as D (6 bases). The CDR3 consists of 15 residues. Germline values: CDR1 SNHLY, CDR2 FYNNEI. The CDR3 DNA sequence: TGTGCCAACAGTGAAAAAGGGACATGGCCCTGGGAGCAGTACTTC. Residues: CANSEKGTWPWEQYF.

This clonotype has a count of ten or more. The chain combines TRBV28 with TRBJ2-7; D not resolved. V was clipped by 6 bases and J by 4 bases, with 7 bases between them. The CDR3 runs 11 residues. The germline CDR1 and CDR2 sequences are MDHEN and SYDVKM. CDR3 coding DNA: TGTGCCAGCAGCTTGAGGTACGAGCAGTACTTC. Protein: CASSLRYEQYF.

At least ten counts were recorded for this clonotype. This rearrangement joins TRBV30 to TRBJ2-2; the D is unclear. Trimming took 1 base from V and 6 from J, leaving 0 bases between them. The CDR3 has 10 residues. Germline V gene lookup returns CDR1 GTSNPN and CDR2 SVGIG (reference sequence). CDR3 nucleotides: TGTGCCTGGAGTGCCGGGGAGCTGTTTTTT. Its translation: CAWSAGELFF.

As concerns this clonotype: One base away lies a much larger clone, so this may be a sequencing read error. The genes are TRBV20-1 and TRBJ2-7; tentative D call: TRBD1 (6 bases). Trimming took off 6 bases at V and 7 bases at J, with 22 bases between the two ends. Germline V gene lookup returns CDR1 DFQATT and CDR2 SNEGSKA (reference sequence). The CDR3 sequence is 14 residues long. CDR3 in amino acids: CSATPPGHDSEQYF. The CDR3 nucleotides read TGCAGTGCGACACCCCCGGGACACGATAGTGAGCAGTACTTC.

This clonotype was counted a single time. The rearrangement links TRBV11-1 to TRBJ1-1; 7 bases fit TRBD1. J was trimmed by 12 bases and V by 6 bases; bases with no gene match: 10. Germline V gene data show CDR1 as SGHAT and CDR2 as FQDESV (reference sequence). The CDR3 extends over 12 amino acids. CDR3 coding DNA: TGTGCCAGCAGTTCACAGGGGTTTGACACTTTCTTT. Protein sequence: CASSSQGFDTFF.

Notes on this clonotype: The germline gene is not matched at one end of the junction; a read error may be the cause. The chain links TRBV4-2 to TRBJ1-1, with a tentative D call TRBD1 (5 bases). Looked up from germline, CDR1 is LGHNA and CDR2 is YNFKEQ. The length of the CDR3 is 14 residues. The DNA for the CDR3 is TGTGCCGGCAGCCAAGTTCAGGGCGACACTGAAGCTTTCTTT. Amino acid sequence: CAGSQVQGDTEAFF.

The rearrangement uses TRBV5-4 and TRBJ2-3; D possibly corresponds to TRBD2 (6 bases). V lost 0 bases and J lost 5, with 7 bases in between. The CDR3 sequence is 13 residues long. Germline CDR1 reads SGHNT; CDR2 reads YYREEE (reference sequence). The CDR3 loop reads CASSLAGEDTQYF. The DNA for the CDR3 is TGTGCCAGCAGCTTGGCGGGGGAAGATACGCAGTATTTT.

For this clonotype: Mismatch with germline at one junction end may stem from a read error. This chain joins TRBV4-2 and TRBJ2-7, with a tentative D call TRBD2 (6 bases). CDR3 size: 14 residues. Germline V gene data show CDR1 as LGHNA and CDR2 as YNFKEQ. This CDR3 is CANSQTGLLGEQYF. In nucleotides, the CDR3 is TGTGCCAACAGCCAGACGGGACTTCTCGGCGAGCAGTACTTC.